The 14 T cell receptor beta chains presented below share a single source sample, sequenced in a study of tumor-infiltrating lymphocytes in localized non-small cell lung cancer. Assay: immunoSEQ multiplex PCR; the TCRdb copy retains only in-frame clones and omits some. The repertoire includes 6,500 to 7,000 clones, about three quarters of them detected once, and 15% to 20% sits in the top ten. Material: uninvolved lung tissue not adjacent to the tumor. The receptors come from a human donor with non-small cell lung cancer.

The chain links TRBV19 to TRBJ1-2, with 10 bases aligning to TRBD1. This CDR3 contains 12 residues. CDR1 LNHDA and CDR2 SQIVND come from the germline V gene (reference sequence). J lost 8 bases, V lost 10 bases, and 7 bases had no gene match. The CDR3 region is CATKRDRGGYTF. The DNA of the CDR3 is TGTGCCACGAAGCGGGACAGGGGAGGCTACACCTTC.

The J gene is TRBJ1-5, the V gene TRBV15; D is ambiguous. The ends were cut back, 1 base at V and 0 bases at J, with 13 bases in the middle. This CDR3 spans 17 amino acids. The germline V gene has CDR1 LNHNV and CDR2 YYDKDF (reference sequence). The CDR3 region has the DNA TGTGCCACCAGCAGAGGCGCGACACTTTATAGCAATCAGCCCCAGCATTTT. The encoded protein is CATSRGATLYSNQPQHF.

J is TRBJ1-1 and V is TRBV4-2, with D possibly being TRBD1 (5 bases). The V gene lost 0 bases and the J gene lost 10 bases, with 21 bases spanning the gap. There are 16 residues in the CDR3. From germline, CDR1 is LGHNA and CDR2 YNFKEQ. The CDR3 DNA follows: TGTGCCAGCAGCCAAGATCAGGGATCTGGTTCGTTAGGAGCTTTCTTT. It is translated as CASSQDQGSGSLGAFF.

V and J are TRBV7-2 and TRBJ2-2; TRBD1 matches 7 bases. The V and J ends lost 4 bases and 5 bases, in that order; junction bases with no gene match: 4. This CDR3 region has 14 residues. CDR1 SGHTA and CDR2 FQGNSA come from the germline V gene. CDR3 residues: CASSSYRGTGELFF. The CDR3 DNA reads TGTGCCAGCAGCTCTTACAGGGGTACCGGGGAGCTGTTTTTT.

This chain uses TRBV18 with TRBJ2-1; weak D call: TRBD2 (5 bases). CDR1 is KGHSH, CDR2 LQKENI, per germline. CDR3 length: 13 amino acids. V dropped 1 base and J dropped 7 bases, with 8 bases sitting between them. The CDR3 DNA is TGTGCCAGCTCACCACTCCGGGGAAATGAGCAGTTCTTC. Protein: CASSPLRGNEQFF. The complete variable domain, with remaining parts taken from reference TRBV18 and TRBJ2-1, reads NAGVMQNPRHLVRRRGQEARLRCSPMKGHSHVYWYRQLPEEGLKFMVYLQKENIIDESGMPKERFSAEFPKEGPSILRIQQVVRGDSAAYFCASSPLRGNEQFFGPGTRLTVL.

V usage is TRBV27 and J usage is TRBJ2-5, with TRBD2 identical over 9 bases. There are 15 residues in the CDR3. V lost 3 bases, J lost 5 bases, and 7 bases stayed unmatched. The V gene's germline CDR1 is MNHEY and CDR2 SMNVEV (reference sequence). CDR3 in amino acids: CASSFRAGGQETQYF. The CDR3 bases are TGTGCCAGCAGTTTTAGGGCGGGAGGGCAGGAGACCCAGTACTTC.

The chain carries TRBV5-1 and TRBJ1-2; TRBD1 aligns across 7 bases. V lost 4 bases to trimming and J lost 12 bases; unmatched junction nucleotides: 18. The CDR3 contains 15 residues. Germline V CDR1 and CDR2: SGHRS, YFSETQ. CDR3 loop: CASSPQTGRQMVDTF. The DNA of the CDR3 is TGCGCCAGCAGCCCACAGACAGGGAGGCAAATGGTCGACACCTTC.

This clone occurred once. The chain employs TRBV5-6 and TRBJ1-5, with a weak D call TRBD1 (5 bases). CDR3 length: 16 residues. The V gene lost 1 base and the J gene lost 2 bases, with 13 bases spanning the gap. The germline CDR1 and CDR2 sequences are SGHDT and YYEEEE. CDR3 DNA: TGTGCCAGCAGCTTGCGAGGAGGGGCCGGCAATCAGCCCCAGCATTTT. Translation gives CASSLRGGAGNQPQHF.

The gene calls are TRBV6-5 and TRBJ2-5; TRBD1 matches 7 bases. The germline V gene has CDR1 MNHEY and CDR2 SVGAGI. The CDR3 runs to 13 residues. J was trimmed by 5 bases and V by 2 bases; bases with no gene match: 2. The CDR3: CASSYDRDETQYF. The CDR3, as DNA: TGTGCCAGCAGTTACGACAGGGATGAGACCCAGTACTTC.

The chain carries TRBV11-2 and TRBJ2-2; D is ambiguous. V lost 4 bases, J lost 1 base, and 4 bases lay in between. This CDR3 has 13 amino acids. Germline CDR1 is SGHAT and CDR2 is FQNNGV. CDR3 in amino acids: CASSWMNTGELFF. The CDR3 DNA follows: TGTGCCAGCAGCTGGATGAACACCGGGGAGCTGTTTTTT.

This clone was seen a single time. The rearrangement joins TRBV28 to TRBJ1-2; a possible D gene is TRBD1 (6 bases). The length of the CDR3 is 15 residues. The germline V gene encodes CDR1 MDHEN and CDR2 SYDVKM. The germline V and J ends were trimmed by 5 bases and 2 bases, with 15 bases remaining between them. CDR3 region: CASSIYRVYNYGYTF. The CDR3 DNA is TGTGCCAGCAGTATATACAGGGTATACAACTATGGCTACACCTTC.

The V gene is TRBV9, the J gene TRBJ2-3, with D perhaps TRBD1 (6 bases). Germline values: CDR1 SGDLS, CDR2 YYNGEE. The CDR3 has 16 residues. V was cut by 4 bases and J by 0 bases, with 15 bases left in between. CDR3 amino acids: CASSSTRQESTDTQYF. The DNA for the CDR3 is TGTGCCAGCAGCTCAACCCGACAGGAGAGCACAGATACGCAGTATTTT.

The V call is TRBV7-8, the J call TRBJ2-3; the D is unclear. The CDR3 runs 13 residues. The germline V gene has CDR1 SGHVS and CDR2 FQNEAQ. With 0 bases removed from V and 7 bases from J, the gap between germline ends came to 8 bases. The CDR3 coding sequence is TGTGCCAGCAGCTTAGCTGCCGTTAATACGCAGTATTTT. Its protein is CASSLAAVNTQYF. The whole variable domain, filled in from reference TRBV7-8 and TRBJ2-3, reads GAGVSQSPRYKVAKRGQDVALRCDPISGHVSLFWYQQALGQGPEFLTYFQNEAQLDKSGLPSDRFFAERPEGSVSTLKIQRTQQEDSAVYLCASSLAAVNTQYFGPGTRLTVL.

The chain couples TRBV2 to TRBJ2-3; TRBD2 aligns across 8 bases. The CDR3 has 16 amino acids. V was clipped by 5 bases and J by 0 bases; unmatched bases: 7. Germline V gene data show CDR1 as SNHLY and CDR2 as FYNNEI. The CDR3: CASSTRGTRSTDTQYF. The CDR3 nucleotides read TGTGCCAGCAGTACTCGAGGGACTAGGAGCACAGATACGCAGTATTTT.